The clone carrying this TCR beta chain was observed a handful of times. Its specificity is unknown. Since all of the isolated RNA was reverse transcribed, expressed TCRB transcripts were what got sequenced. Regulatory, naive and central memory T cell samples averaged around 3.9 million reads. Sequenced by immunoSEQ multiplex PCR; TCRdb stores in-frame clones only, minus some. There are 300,000 to 350,000 clones in the sample; roughly 14% occur only once, and 0.015% lies in the top ten. This record comes from a study of beta chain features in type 1 diabetes. Germline CDR1 reads SGHRS; CDR2 reads YFSETQ. The CDR3 covers 18 residues. The junction had 10 bases not matched to a gene; V was cut back by 4 bases and J by 4 bases. Study findings and constraints: Reduced insertions and increased deletions marked VDJ junctions in type 1 diabetes patients. Moderately but significantly shorter TCRB CDR3s were found in Type 1 diabetes patients in all four CD4+ subsets.

Only one heparinised blood draw was taken per donor, and its volume averaged roughly 0.12 L. J is TRBJ2-3 and V is TRBV5-1; 15 bases fit TRBD2. The sample was naive CD4+ T cells from blood. The TCR comes from a woman aged 18-30 years with type 1 diabetes. This CDR3 reads CASSLTGLAGGSADTQYF. CDR3 bases: TGCGCCAGCAGCCTTACGGGACTAGCGGGAGGTTCCGCAGATACGCAGTATTTT.